The subject of this entry is one TCR beta chain. Its antigen is as yet unknown. Amplification used 60 Vbeta primers and 13 Jbeta primers. Profiled with immunoSEQ multiplex PCR; TCRdb holds only in-frame clones, not every one. The sample comprises approximately 160,000 clones, 80% of which are singletons, and around 4.1% rests with the top ten. This record belongs to a study of cytomegalovirus exposure and HLA in healthy donors. Regarding the study as a whole: Earlier analysis yielded a pattern in which most TCR beta V segments were productive about 90% or about 30% of the time. CMV serostatus alone was available as immune exposure information. It was likely that a cluster of highly shared sequence variants was a sequencing artifact. In a later analysis, HLA-associated beta chains showed higher expansion and lower generation probabilities than comparable chains.

CDR3 length equals 16 residues. From germline, CDR1 is SGHRS and CDR2 YFSETQ. V dropped 1 base and J dropped 4; count of bases not matched to a gene: 6. The chain employs TRBV5-1 and TRBJ2-2; 8 bases line up with TRBD2. This TCR derives from a woman aged 50 to 65 in good health and CMV-seropositive. The specimen was PBMCs. CDR3 in amino acids: CASSLTAGGVTGELFF. CDR3 DNA: TGCGCCAGCAGCTTGACGGCGGGAGGCGTCACCGGGGAGCTGTTTTTT.